The T cell receptor beta chain described here comes from a study of OX40 agonist ivuxolimab in advanced cancers. This CDR3 contains 15 residues. V shed 4 bases and J shed 9 bases, with 18 bases lying between them. Per germline, CDR1 MNHNS and CDR2 SASEGT. Here immunoSEQ multiplex PCR was the method, and the copy in TCRdb shows in-frame clones only, minus some. The sample yields about 78,000 clones, around 94% seen once. The material sequenced was CD4+ or CD8+ T cells sorted from blood, taken in a trial of the OX40 agonist ivuxolimab. V gene TRBV6-1 combines with J gene TRBJ2-2; tentatively, D is TRBD1 (6 bases). This sequence originates from an adult with an advanced solid tumor such as melanoma, head and neck, liver or kidney cancer. CDR3 region: CASSGGTRPYRELFF. CDR3 nucleotide sequence: TGTGCCAGCAGTGGAGGGACACGTCCCTACCGGGAGCTGTTTTTT.